This passage covers 18 T cell receptor beta chains from one sample sequenced in a study of OX40 agonist ivuxolimab in advanced cancers. TCRdb's table, derived via immunoSEQ multiplex PCR, lists solely in-frame clones and lacks some. Among approximately 50,000 clones listed, about 84% were seen once. The starting material was CD4+ or CD8+ T cells sorted from blood, obtained in a trial of the OX40 agonist ivuxolimab. Every receptor here comes from an adult with an advanced solid tumor such as melanoma, head and neck, liver or kidney cancer.

The CDR3 region is CASSLGTGGKTEAFF. DNA of the CDR3: TGTGCCAGCAGCCTAGGGACAGGGGGGAAGACTGAAGCTTTCTTT. The J gene is TRBJ1-1, the V gene TRBV9, with 11 positions matching TRBD1. J gave up 5 bases and V 4 bases, and 7 bases lay outside the gene matches. Germline V gene lookup returns CDR1 SGDLS and CDR2 YYNGEE. The CDR3 spans 15 residues.

This chain connects TRBV6-6 to TRBJ2-3; the D is unclear. From germline, CDR1 is MNHNY and CDR2 SVGAGI (reference sequence). V was shortened by 0 bases and J by 5 bases, with 12 bases between the two germline ends. The CDR3 runs 15 residues. This CDR3 is CASSYSLNQEDTQYF. The CDR3, as DNA: TGTGCCAGCAGTTACTCTTTGAATCAGGAAGATACGCAGTATTTT.

This chain joins TRBV5-8 and TRBJ1-4; D may be TRBD1 (5 bases). CDR1 is SGHTS, CDR2 YDEGEE, per germline. Deletions cut 1 base from V and 6 bases from J, with 22 bases between. The CDR3 loop spans 18 amino acids. Here the CDR3 reads CASSLFLGTASRHEKLFF. The CDR3, as DNA: TGTGCCAGCAGCTTGTTTTTGGGGACCGCTAGCCGTCATGAAAAACTGTTTTTT.

V and J are TRBV19 and TRBJ2-2, with TRBD2 as a possible D gene (6 bases). The CDR3 extends over 16 amino acids. V gave up 6 bases and J gave up 4 bases, with 18 bases separating them. Germline values: CDR1 LNHDA, CDR2 SQIVND (reference sequence). The CDR3 bases are TGTGCCAGTAGCCCAGAGGGCGGGGTTGGCACCGGGGAGCTGTTTTTT. This translates into CASSPEGGVGTGELFF.

The CDR3 protein is CAWSKGQGRDSNQPQHF. The CDR3 DNA sequence: TGTGCCTGGAGTAAAGGGCAGGGCAGGGATAGCAATCAGCCCCAGCATTTT. The chain uses TRBV30 and TRBJ1-5; a possible D gene is TRBD1 (5 bases). The CDR3 covers 17 residues. Germline V CDR1 and CDR2: GTSNPN, SVGIG (reference sequence). Trimming stripped 2 bases from V and 0 bases from J, with 17 bases between.

The chain has TRBV30 and TRBJ2-5, with D unresolved. The CDR3 is made up of 13 amino acids. Germline CDR1 GTSNPN, CDR2 SVGIG (reference sequence). Trimming left V 2 bases short and J 2 bases short, with 9 bases between. The CDR3 region is CAWSKGLQETQYF. CDR3 nucleotides: TGTGCCTGGAGTAAAGGGCTTCAAGAGACCCAGTACTTC. The entire variable domain, with the rest obtained from reference TRBV30 and TRBJ2-5, is as follows: SQTIHQWPATLVQPVGSPLSLECTVEGTSNPNLYWYRQAAGRGLQLLFYSVGIGQISSEVPQNLSASRPQDRQFILSSKKLLLSDSGFYLCAWSKGLQETQYFGPGTRLLVL.

This chain uses TRBV5-4 with TRBJ2-7, with 8 bases fitting TRBD1. Germline lookup yields CDR1 SGHNT and CDR2 YYREEE (reference sequence). The ends lost 4 bases at V and 6 bases at J; junction bases unmatched: 12. This CDR3 comprises 15 residues. The chain's CDR3 is CASSPGQGSLLEQYF. The CDR3 nucleotides are TGTGCCAGCAGCCCCGGACAGGGAAGCCTGCTCGAGCAGTACTTC.

The chain joins TRBV6-5 to TRBJ1-2, with 9 bases matching TRBD1. Germline V gives CDR1 MNHEY, CDR2 SVGAGI. V shed 6 bases, J shed 6 bases, and the junction held 8 bases outside the gene matches. There are 14 residues in the CDR3. The CDR3 DNA reads as TGTGCCAGCAGCTCGGGACAGGGTGACCATGGCTACACCTTC. It yields the protein CASSSGQGDHGYTF.

CDR3 nucleotide sequence: TGCGCCAGCAGCTTGACGGGGGGATCCTACAATGAGCAGTTCTTC. Protein product: CASSLTGGSYNEQFF. V and J are TRBV5-1 and TRBJ2-1; 7 nucleotides agree with TRBD2. CDR3 length: 15 amino acids. The trim removed 1 base at V and 1 base at J, leaving 2 bases unmatched. Per germline, CDR1 SGHRS and CDR2 YFSETQ.

The chain uses TRBV30 and TRBJ2-4; 8 bases agree with TRBD1. CDR1 and CDR2 from the germline V gene are GTSNPN and SVGIG (reference sequence). V lost 7 bases to trimming and J lost 5 bases; unmatched junction nucleotides: 10. The CDR3 consists of 14 residues. The CDR3, as DNA: TGTGCCTCTAAAGGGCGACAGGGGCAAAACATTCAGTACTTC. This codes for CASKGRQGQNIQYF.

This clone has just one count. The gene calls are TRBV29-1 and TRBJ2-7; 8 bases map to TRBD1. The V segment lost 3 bases and the J segment 0 bases; nucleotides outside the gene matches: 7. Germline V CDR1 and CDR2: SQVTM, ANQGSEA. The CDR3 contains 15 residues. The CDR3 protein is CSVETWDRSSYEQYF. In DNA, the CDR3 is TGCAGCGTTGAGACCTGGGACAGGTCCTCCTACGAGCAGTACTTC.

This chain joins TRBV5-8 and TRBJ2-7, with a possible D match to TRBD2 (6 bases). The V end lost 0 bases, the J end lost 4 bases, and 11 bases lay between the germline ends. This CDR3 region has 14 residues. The V gene's germline CDR1 is SGHTS and CDR2 YDEGEE. The CDR3 spells CASSLGSEGYEQYF. Written as DNA, the CDR3 is TGTGCCAGCAGCTTGGGCTCGGAGGGGTACGAGCAGTACTTC.

The rearrangement links TRBV9 to TRBJ1-5, with a tentative D call TRBD1 (6 bases). V lost 2 bases, J lost 0 bases, and 9 bases lay in between. The CDR3 consists of 15 residues. The germline V gene encodes CDR1 SGDLS and CDR2 YYNGEE. The CDR3 spells CASSVSGDSNQPQHF. The CDR3 bases are TGTGCCAGCAGCGTCTCAGGGGATAGCAATCAGCCCCAGCATTTT.

The chain has TRBV19 and TRBJ1-5; TRBD1 aligns across 7 bases. This CDR3 region has 16 residues. CDR1 and CDR2 from the germline V gene are LNHDA and SQIVND (reference sequence). V dropped 4 bases and J dropped 5; count of bases not matched to a gene: 11. Written as DNA, the CDR3 is TGTGCCAGTAGTAGGAAGACAGGGTTCCCGGATCAGCCCCAGCATTTT. It is translated as CASSRKTGFPDQPQHF.

The chain combines TRBV10-3 with TRBJ2-1; the match to TRBD2 covers 7 bases. The CDR3 runs to 16 residues. CDR1 and CDR2 (germline): ENHRY, SYGVKD. After removal of 4 bases from V and 5 bases from J, the junction contained 11 bases not matched to a gene. Written as DNA, the CDR3 is TGTGCCATCAGTGGGGGGGGAGGTCCCCTGGACAATGAGCAGTTCTTC. Its translation is CAISGGGGPLDNEQFF.

The chain recombines TRBV9 with TRBJ2-6, with D possibly being TRBD2 (6 bases). V lost 7 bases and J 0 bases, leaving 14 bases between the germline ends. The germline V gene has CDR1 SGDLS and CDR2 YYNGEE. The CDR3 is made up of 16 amino acids. The CDR3 protein is CASGGGSHSGANVLTF. CDR3 bases: TGTGCCAGCGGGGGAGGCAGCCACTCTGGGGCCAACGTCCTGACTTTC.

The chain joins TRBV4-2 to TRBJ2-3, with D unclear. V lost 0 bases and J 5 bases, leaving 6 bases between the germline ends. The CDR3 extends over 13 amino acids. CDR1 LGHNA and CDR2 YNFKEQ come from the germline V gene. The CDR3 is CASSQEMRDTQYF. CDR3 DNA sequence: TGTGCCAGCAGCCAAGAGATGCGAGATACGCAGTATTTT.

This chain joins TRBV5-1 and TRBJ1-1; a possible D gene is TRBD1 (6 bases). Germline CDR1 SGHRS, CDR2 YFSETQ. The CDR3 length is 16 residues. The V and J ends lost 1 base and 1 base respectively, with 14 bases between them. This CDR3 reads CASSLPETGQNTEAFF. The CDR3 nucleotides are TGCGCCAGCAGCTTGCCTGAGACAGGCCAGAACACTGAAGCTTTCTTT.